The T cell receptor beta chain under discussion was sequenced for a study of cytomegalovirus exposure and HLA in healthy donors. Study background: HLA-typed donors contributed 80 million to 85 million unique TCRs, which were held in an early data release.

In the PCR, 60 Vbeta and 13 Jbeta primers were used. Assay used: immunoSEQ multiplex PCR; TCRdb lists only in-frame clones, some missing. This repertoire shows about 190,000 clones, around three quarters found once; its top ten account for 13% to 15%. Study-wide results and caveats: Cytomegalovirus-associated status was assigned to approximately 160 TCR beta chains.

Trimming took off 4 bases at V and 4 bases at J, with 13 bases between the two ends. This CDR3 is built from 15 residues. From germline, CDR1 is SGHTA and CDR2 FQGTGA. On this clone: Its antigen is not known.

V is TRBV7-3 and J is TRBJ2-2, with D perhaps TRBD2 (7 bases). This TCR was sampled from a woman aged 25 to 39 in good health and CMV-seropositive. Sequenced input: PBMCs. CDR3 nucleotides: TGTGCCAGCAGCTCAGGGGTAGCGGGCACCGGGGAGCTGTTTTTT. It translates to CASSSGVAGTGELFF.